Below, one TCR beta chain is given with its context. The source of the sample is a study of CD8 T cells in Susac syndrome. RNA, at about 0.5 to 1 ug, was reverse transcribed with random hexamers. From the immunoSEQ multiplex PCR reads, TCRdb called clonotypes with MiXCR, one entry per CDR3 protein. The sample carries roughly 150,000 distinct CDR3 sequences, 94% recorded once. CDR1 and CDR2 from the germline V gene are SGHAT and FQNNGV. The CDR3 sequence is 16 residues long. The ends lost 5 bases at V and 0 bases at J; junction bases unmatched: 7. The chain uses TRBV11-2 and TRBJ2-1, with 7 positions matching TRBD1. The sequencing input was CD4+ T cells from PBMCs. The source is a human donor with multiple sclerosis. The CDR3 sequence: CASSKGQTHSYNEQFF. The CDR3 DNA sequence: TGTGCCAGCAGCAAGGGACAGACGCACTCCTACAATGAGCAGTTCTTC.